The following is a TCR beta chain sequence with its context. The antigen remains undetermined. The CDR3 runs to 16 residues. Germline CDR1 SGHVS, CDR2 FNYEAQ. V was clipped by 5 bases and J by 4 bases; unmatched bases: 10. The data stem from a study of cytomegalovirus exposure and HLA in healthy donors. Vbeta (60) and Jbeta (13) primers were used in the PCR. Only in-frame clones appear in the TCRdb table, and some are missing; sequencing was by immunoSEQ multiplex PCR. The table shows about 100,000 clones, with about 74% occurring only once. General observations from the study: Evidence from a later analysis indicated that most CMV-associated TCR beta chains looked HLA-restricted.

The sequence was collected from a woman aged 40 to 55 in good health and CMV-seropositive. The sequencing sample was made of PBMCs. This sequence joins TRBV7-6 and TRBJ2-1; 8 positions match TRBD1. The CDR3, as DNA: TGTGCCAGCAGCCAAACTCGGGACAGGTGGTACAATGAGCAGTTCTTC. It yields the protein CASSQTRDRWYNEQFF.